These 14 T cell receptor beta chains share one sample of origin, sequenced in a study of blood T cell repertoires in COVID-19. The table came from immunoSEQ multiplex PCR; TCRdb's copy has only in-frame clones and leaves some out. The sample has more than 60,000 clones, about 89% seen once. Sequenced input: peripheral blood. Every receptor here comes from a man aged 55 to 70 with acute or convalescent COVID-19.

This clone was seen only a few times. This chain joins TRBV7-9 and TRBJ2-1; possible D gene TRBD2, 5 bases. The CDR3 runs 16 residues. Germline V gene data show CDR1 as SEHNR and CDR2 as FQNEAQ (reference sequence). The V end was cut by 5 bases, the J end by 3 bases, with 17 bases between. The CDR3 nucleotides read TGTGCCAGCAGCCCGACCATGGGCGGGTACTACAATGAGCAGTTCTTC. Translated, it gives CASSPTMGGYYNEQFF.

The J gene is TRBJ1-2, the V gene TRBV18; possible D gene TRBD1, 5 bases. The CDR3 spans 14 residues. Trimming cost V 6 bases and J 6 bases, with 17 bases left between them. Germline-derived CDR1 and CDR2 are KGHSH and LQKENI. CDR3: CASSPAAGSDGYTF. The CDR3 bases are TGTGCCAGCTCCCCCGCGGCAGGGTCGGATGGCTACACCTTC.

The chain links TRBV7-2 to TRBJ2-1, with a tentative D call TRBD2 (7 bases). Deletions cut 0 bases from V and 7 bases from J, with 13 bases between. There are 15 residues in the CDR3. CDR1 and CDR2 (germline): SGHTA, FQGNSA. The CDR3 DNA reads TGTGCCAGCAGCTTAGCTGGGGGGGCGAGGAATGAGCAGTTCTTC. Its translation: CASSLAGGARNEQFF.

This clone was picked up a small number of times. V usage is TRBV9 and J usage is TRBJ2-2; D might be TRBD1 (8 bases). This CDR3 is 14 amino acids long. The V gene lost 4 bases and the J gene lost 7 bases, with 14 bases spanning the gap. Germline CDR1 is SGDLS and CDR2 is YYNGEE. The CDR3 sequence: CASSSTGGGGELFF. CDR3 DNA: TGTGCCAGCAGCTCAACAGGGGGGGGCGGGGAGCTGTTTTTT.

The V and J genes are TRBV9 and TRBJ1-1; D is unclear. V was clipped by 5 bases and J by 0 bases, with 17 bases between them. The germline V gene encodes CDR1 SGDLS and CDR2 YYNGEE. CDR3 length: 16 amino acids. The CDR3 DNA is TGTGCCAGCAGTCCATTTGAGGGCAGGATGAACACTGAAGCTTTCTTT. Translation gives CASSPFEGRMNTEAFF.

The chain links TRBV18 to TRBJ2-5; unclear D gene. The CDR3 extends over 13 amino acids. Germline CDR1 and CDR2: KGHSH and LQKENI. Deletions cut 4 bases from V and 2 bases from J, with 8 bases between. As DNA, the CDR3 is TGTGCCAGCTCACTTTTGCAGCAAGAGACCCAGTACTTC. It translates to CASSLLQQETQYF.

J is TRBJ2-1 and V is TRBV30; TRBD2 aligns across 9 bases. V was pared by 0 bases and J by 7 bases, with 4 bases of the junction left unmatched. This CDR3 spans 14 amino acids. From germline, CDR1 is GTSNPN and CDR2 SVGIG (reference sequence). Written as DNA, the CDR3 is TGTGCCTGGAGTGTTGGGCTAGCGGGGAATGAGCAGTTCTTC. Residues: CAWSVGLAGNEQFF.

This clone was recorded only once. The chain joins TRBV7-2 to TRBJ2-7, with TRBD1 matching 7 bases. Unmatched junction bases numbered 8, after V lost 5 bases and J lost 1 base. The CDR3 runs 15 residues. Germline values: CDR1 SGHTA, CDR2 FQGNSA. CDR3 sequence: CASSAAPGQSYEQYF. The CDR3 DNA is TGTGCCAGCAGCGCAGCTCCGGGACAGTCCTACGAGCAGTACTTC.

The chain recombines TRBV4-3 with TRBJ2-3, with D perhaps TRBD2 (6 bases). Trimming shortened V by 4 bases and J by 0 bases, and 14 bases separated the two germline ends. CDR1 is LGHNA, CDR2 YSLEER, per germline. The CDR3 extends over 16 amino acids. CDR3 loop: CASSRSPGTSTDTQYF. CDR3 nucleotides: TGCGCCAGCAGCCGATCCCCCGGGACTAGCACAGATACGCAGTATTTT.

The CDR3 region has the DNA TGCGCCAGCAGCCACGGGACTAGCGGGGCATACGAGCAGTACTTC. This codes for CASSHGTSGAYEQYF. The chain combines TRBV4-3 with TRBJ2-7; the match to TRBD2 covers 13 bases. The V and J ends lost 3 bases and 4 bases, in that order; junction bases with no gene match: 3. The germline V gene has CDR1 LGHNA and CDR2 YSLEER. The CDR3 runs to 15 residues.

The rearrangement uses TRBV4-3 and TRBJ1-5; D may be TRBD1 (5 bases). Germline CDR1 is LGHNA and CDR2 is YSLEER. The CDR3 is made up of 15 amino acids. V was cut by 5 bases and J by 0 bases, with 11 bases left in between. The DNA of the CDR3 is TGCGCCAGCAGCTACGGGACTGCTAGCAATCAGCCCCAGCATTTT. It codes for CASSYGTASNQPQHF.

The chain couples TRBV11-2 to TRBJ2-5; D is unresolved. V gave up 3 bases and J gave up 1 base, with 6 bases separating them. CDR3 length equals 13 residues. Germline loops: CDR1 SGHAT, CDR2 FQNNGV. CDR3 amino acids: CASSFGVQETQYF. CDR3 in DNA: TGTGCCAGCAGCTTCGGAGTCCAAGAGACCCAGTACTTC.

The chain couples TRBV5-1 to TRBJ2-5; 7 bases match TRBD1. This CDR3 is 13 amino acids long. Germline lookup yields CDR1 SGHRS and CDR2 YFSETQ. J lost 4 bases, V lost 0 bases, and 0 bases had no gene match. The DNA of the CDR3 is TGCGCCAGCAGCTTGGGACAGGGAGAGACCCAGTACTTC. Protein sequence: CASSLGQGETQYF.

The table lists this clone with a count of one. V and J are TRBV5-6 and TRBJ1-1; possible D gene TRBD1, 5 bases. Between the trimmed V and J ends, which lost 1 base and 4 bases, there was a span of 17 bases. The CDR3 is made up of 16 amino acids. CDR1 and CDR2 (germline): SGHDT, YYEEEE. In nucleotides, the CDR3 is TGTGCCAGCAGCTTGCCATATTCGGGAGGGGCCACTGAAGCTTTCTTT. Translating it yields CASSLPYSGGATEAFF.